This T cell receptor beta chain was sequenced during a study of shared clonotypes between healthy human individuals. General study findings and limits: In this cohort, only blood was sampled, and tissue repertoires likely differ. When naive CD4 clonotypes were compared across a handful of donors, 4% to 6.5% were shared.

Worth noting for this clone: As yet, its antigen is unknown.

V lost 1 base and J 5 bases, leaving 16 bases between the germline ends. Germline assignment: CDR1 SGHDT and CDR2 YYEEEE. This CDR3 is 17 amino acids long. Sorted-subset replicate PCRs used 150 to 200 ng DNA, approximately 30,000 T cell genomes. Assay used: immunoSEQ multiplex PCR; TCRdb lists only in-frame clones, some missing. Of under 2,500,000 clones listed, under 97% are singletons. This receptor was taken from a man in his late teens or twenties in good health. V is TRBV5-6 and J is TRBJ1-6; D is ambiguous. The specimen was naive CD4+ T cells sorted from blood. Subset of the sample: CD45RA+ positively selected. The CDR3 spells CASSLRRIVEDNSPLHF. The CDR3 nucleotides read TGTGCCAGCAGCTTGAGACGTATTGTGGAAGATAATTCACCCCTCCACTTT.